The source of this T cell receptor (beta chain) is a study of blood T cell repertoires in COVID-19 (dated by TCRdb to 2020 to 2022). Some background on the complete study: Collaborator samples came from the United States, Italy and Spain and covered acute and convalescent phases of COVID-19. The material from the prospective study consisted of cDNA or gDNA derived from T cells, B-cell-depleted T cells, or PBMCs. Deeply sampled blood TCRbeta repertoires from subjects exposed to, actively infected with, or recovered from COVID-19 were included in the dataset. The repertoires were released in a freely available public database intended as a resource for research on the immune response to SARS-CoV-2. Samples were obtained from the ongoing ImmuneRACE study (first 160 participants) and from about 1,300 subjects provided by 6 global collaborators. Nearly every sample came with metadata listing a de-identified subject ID, COVID-19 status, age in years and sex. Where HLA class I and class II types were available, the types were taken from metadata supplied by the sample provider, not from assay-based typing. General findings and caveats noted by the study authors: How much clinical and demographic metadata was included differed by source and by participant, and the metadata was provided uncurated.

TCRbeta CDR3 regions were amplified from genomic DNA using the immunoSEQ Assay, a bias-controlled multiplex PCR. On the study's bioinformatics: Nucleated cell counts per sample were estimated from amplification of reference gene primers within the assay. To quantify the absolute abundance of each unique TCRbeta CDR3 rearrangement, sequence reads were collapsed and filtered. Productive Simpson clonality was computed per sample as the square root of Simpson's diversity index over productive rearrangements. In TCRdb, the immuneACCESS table is reduced to in-frame sequences with V and J assigned. These tables do not hold every clone; where another copy was compared, an unresolved V gene accounts for under half, and the others remain unexplained. The DNA was the basis for D and trimming; V, J and clone size are from that table. For this sample the table gives about 200,000 clones, of which about nine tenths were detected only once. Around 1.5% of the sample is held by the ten biggest clonotypes.

Collaborating institutions collected whole blood in K2EDTA tubes following their own protocols. For TCRbeta analysis, collaborators shipped samples as frozen whole blood, isolated PBMCs, or DNA extracted from either of those sample types. The cysteine opens and the phenylalanine closes a CDR3 of 14 amino acids. The only DNA kept is the CDR3, 42 bases in frame from the first base. The V and J ends are trimmed by 1 base and 3 bases, leaving 9 bases between them. The germline V gene sets CDR1 to SGHTA and CDR2 to FQGNSA. In the case of this clone: The target of this receptor is not known. No base quality values were provided; no much bigger clone lies one nucleotide off.

The sample taken for sequencing was peripheral blood. The sequence was collected from a man aged 18 to 30 with active or convalescent COVID-19. Here the chain combines TRBV7-2 and TRBJ1-1; TRBD1 is perhaps the D gene, given 5 matching bases. Read as DNA, the sequence is TGTGCCAGCAGCTTAGTGGGCAGGGACACTGAAGCTTTCTTT. Protein translation: CASSLVGRDTEAFF.